One and the same sample provided the 3 T cell receptor beta chains below, sequenced in a study of graft-versus-host responses after intestinal transplantation (dated by TCRdb to about 2021). Read against the paper, the sample's time point label means: cells obtained before transplantation from donor or recipient. Preparation of the library involved the immunoSEQ multiplex PCR assay. The table was pulled from immuneACCESS by TCRdb, which kept in-frame rearrangements only. Such tables lose some clones; where checked, under half of the loss comes from unresolved V genes, and the rest has no known cause. This sample gives under 20,000 clones in total; approximately 35% of them show up just once. The ten largest clones capture more than 1.5% of the sample. This material consisted of alloreactive CD4+ T cells from a mixed lymphocyte reaction culture, taken before transplantation. According to the study, the label for this sample's cell subset or site signals: CFSE-low proliferating T cells sorted from roughly 6-day pre-transplant mixed lymphocyte reaction (GvH or HvG direction). The origin of the receptors is a human patient who was an organ donor for intestinal transplantation.

The V and J genes are TRBV7-3 and TRBJ2-3; no clear D gene. The length of the CDR3 is 15 residues. The germline V and J ends were trimmed by 2 bases and 1 base, with 10 bases remaining between them. Germline V gene data show CDR1 as SGHTA and CDR2 as FQGTGA. The CDR3, as DNA: TGTGCCAGCAGCTTATCCCCTCAGGGCACAGATACGCAGTATTTT. Encoded protein: CASSLSPQGTDTQYF.

This chain connects TRBV6-5 to TRBJ2-5, with TRBD1 as a possible D gene (6 bases). Germline CDR1 MNHEY, CDR2 SVGAGI. V gave up 6 bases and J gave up 0 bases, with 11 bases separating them. This CDR3 comprises 14 residues. CDR3 protein: CASSLRQDQETQYF. The CDR3 bases are TGTGCCAGCAGCCTAAGACAGGACCAAGAGACCCAGTACTTC.

J is TRBJ2-1 and V is TRBV27; 9 nucleotides line up with TRBD2. CDR1 and CDR2 (germline): MNHEY, SMNVEV (reference sequence). J lost 6 bases, V lost 3 bases, and 21 bases had no gene match. The CDR3 covers 20 residues. The CDR3 DNA is TGTGCCAGCAGTTTTGTGGCATGGGGGGCGGGAGGGTCCCCGCTCAATGAGCAGTTCTTC. Protein: CASSFVAWGAGGSPLNEQFF.